This T cell receptor (beta chain) was documented in a study of PD-1 blockade in mismatch repair-deficient tumors. Per the germline V gene, CDR1 is ENHRY and CDR2 is SYGVKD. The V end lost 6 bases, the J end lost 0 bases, and 9 bases lay between the germline ends. The CDR3 sequence is 15 residues long. Profiled with immunoSEQ multiplex PCR; TCRdb holds only in-frame clones, not every one. Seen here are approximately 80,000 clones, roughly 80% observed once, and the top ten hold roughly 6%. Specimen: peripheral blood, collected 44 weeks after starting pembrolizumab. V gene TRBV10-3 combines with J gene TRBJ2-6; tentatively, D is TRBD2 (5 bases). This receptor was obtained from an adult with mismatch repair-deficient cancer. As DNA, the CDR3 is TGTGCCATCAGGAGGGATACCTCTGGGGCCAACGTCCTGACTTTC. It encodes CAIRRDTSGANVLTF.